A single TCR beta chain is shown here with its context. Its matching antigen is unknown. The data were obtained in a study of CD8+ T cells in alopecia areata. General observations from the study: Tissue-resident alphabeta T cells belonging to normal skin likewise get sequenced within scalp specimens. Scalp lesions, especially in alopecia totalis/universalis, had higher clonality than normal scalp. Many expanded lesional clones persisted during tofacitinib (in both scalp and blood). Treatment with tofacitinib significantly lowered scalp clonality and reduced expanded CD8+ clones among the top 100.

Treatment indicated: oral pan-JAK inhibitor, 5-10 mg twice daily. RNA was isolated and reverse transcribed to cDNA, the sequencing template. Repertoires were generated with immunoSEQ multiplex PCR, while TCRdb's copy carries only in-frame clones and drops some. The data contain about 200,000 clones, roughly three fifths of them seen just once; the ten biggest clones take up around 3%. CDR3 length: 14 residues. Trimming cost V 8 bases and J 1 base, with 14 bases left between them. Germline V CDR1 and CDR2: ENHRY, SYGVKD. The TCR was taken from a human donor with alopecia areata. This chain links TRBV10-3 with TRBJ2-5; D is possibly TRBD2 (6 bases). This specimen was CD4+ T cells sorted from blood, taken at week 4, from a patient treated with tofacitinib. The CDR3 loop reads CAIGPSGLQETQYF. Written as DNA, the CDR3 is TGTGCCATCGGCCCCTCGGGACTCCAAGAGACCCAGTACTTC.